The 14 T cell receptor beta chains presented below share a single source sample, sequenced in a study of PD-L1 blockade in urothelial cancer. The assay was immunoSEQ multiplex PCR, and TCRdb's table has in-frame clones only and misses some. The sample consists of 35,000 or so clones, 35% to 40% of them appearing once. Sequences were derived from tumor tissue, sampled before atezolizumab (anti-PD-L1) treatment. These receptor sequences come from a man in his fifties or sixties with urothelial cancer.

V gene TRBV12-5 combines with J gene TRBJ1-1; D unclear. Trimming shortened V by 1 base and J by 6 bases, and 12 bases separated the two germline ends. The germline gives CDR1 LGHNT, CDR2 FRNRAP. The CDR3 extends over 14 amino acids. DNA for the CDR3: TGTGCTAGTGGTTTGGACATATCAGGTGCTGAAGCTTTCTTT. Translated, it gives CASGLDISGAEAFF.

The DNA of the CDR3 is TGCAGCGTTCACGCACAGCAGAACACTGAAGCTTTCTTT. Translated: CSVHAQQNTEAFF. The gene calls are TRBV29-1 and TRBJ1-1, with D unclear. The CDR3 loop spans 13 amino acids. Germline CDR1 SQVTM, CDR2 ANQGSEA. V shed 5 bases and J shed 1 base, with 11 bases lying between them.

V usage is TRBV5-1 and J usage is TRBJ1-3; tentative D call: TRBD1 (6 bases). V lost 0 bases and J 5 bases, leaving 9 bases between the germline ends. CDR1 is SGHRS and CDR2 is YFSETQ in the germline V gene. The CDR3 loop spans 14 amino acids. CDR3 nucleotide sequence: TGCGCCAGCAGCTTGGATGGGGGCAGAAACACCATATATTTT. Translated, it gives CASSLDGGRNTIYF.

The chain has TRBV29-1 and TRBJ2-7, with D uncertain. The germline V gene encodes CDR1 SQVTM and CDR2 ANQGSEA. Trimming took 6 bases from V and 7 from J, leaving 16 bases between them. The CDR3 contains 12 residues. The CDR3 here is CSVAGPSKEQYF. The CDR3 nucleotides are TGCAGCGTGGCAGGACCGTCGAAGGAGCAGTACTTC.

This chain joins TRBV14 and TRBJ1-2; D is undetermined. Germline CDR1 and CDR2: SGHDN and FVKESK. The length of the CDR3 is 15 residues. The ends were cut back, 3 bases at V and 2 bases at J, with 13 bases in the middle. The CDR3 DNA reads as TGTGCCAGCAGCCAGCAAGAGACCCCCAACTATGGCTACACCTTC. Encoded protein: CASSQQETPNYGYTF.

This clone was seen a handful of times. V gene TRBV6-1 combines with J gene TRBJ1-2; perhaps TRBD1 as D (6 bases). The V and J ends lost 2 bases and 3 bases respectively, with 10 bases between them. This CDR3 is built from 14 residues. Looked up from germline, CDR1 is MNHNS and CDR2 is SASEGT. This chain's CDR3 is CASSEQGSYYGYTF. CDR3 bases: TGTGCCAGCAGTGAACAGGGGAGTTACTATGGCTACACCTTC.

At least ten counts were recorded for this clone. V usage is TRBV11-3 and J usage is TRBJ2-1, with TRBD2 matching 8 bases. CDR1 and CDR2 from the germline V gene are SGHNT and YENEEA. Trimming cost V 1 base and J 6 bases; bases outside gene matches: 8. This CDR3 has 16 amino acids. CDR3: CASSLGPGGPLNEQFF. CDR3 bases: TGTGCCAGCAGCTTAGGACCGGGAGGGCCCCTCAATGAGCAGTTCTTC.

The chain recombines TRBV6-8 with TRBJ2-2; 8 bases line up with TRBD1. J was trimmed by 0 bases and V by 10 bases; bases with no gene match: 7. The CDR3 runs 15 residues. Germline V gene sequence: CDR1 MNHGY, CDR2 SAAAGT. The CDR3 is CAITTTGANTGELFF. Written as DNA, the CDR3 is TGTGCCATCACCACGACAGGGGCGAACACCGGGGAGCTGTTTTTT.

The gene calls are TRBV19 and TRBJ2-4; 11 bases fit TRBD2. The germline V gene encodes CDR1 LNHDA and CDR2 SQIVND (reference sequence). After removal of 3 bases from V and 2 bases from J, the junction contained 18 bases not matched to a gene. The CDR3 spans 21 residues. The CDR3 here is CASSIETGVAGGFGTKNIQYF. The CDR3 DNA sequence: TGTGCCAGTAGTATCGAAACCGGGGTAGCGGGAGGGTTTGGTACCAAAAACATTCAGTACTTC.

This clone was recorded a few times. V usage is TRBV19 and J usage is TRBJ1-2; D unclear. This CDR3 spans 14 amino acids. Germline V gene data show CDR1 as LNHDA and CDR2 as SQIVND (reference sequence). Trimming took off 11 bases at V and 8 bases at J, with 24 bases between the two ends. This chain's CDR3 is CACEAGDPLGGYTF. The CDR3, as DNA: TGTGCCTGTGAGGCCGGAGACCCCCTCGGGGGCTACACCTTC.

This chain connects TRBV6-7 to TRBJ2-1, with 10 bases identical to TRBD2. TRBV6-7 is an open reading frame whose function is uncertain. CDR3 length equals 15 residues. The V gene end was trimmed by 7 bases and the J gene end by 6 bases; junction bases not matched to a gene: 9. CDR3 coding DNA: TGTGCCAGCAACCGCCATAGCGGGAGGATCAATGAGCAGTTCTTC. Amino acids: CASNRHSGRINEQFF.

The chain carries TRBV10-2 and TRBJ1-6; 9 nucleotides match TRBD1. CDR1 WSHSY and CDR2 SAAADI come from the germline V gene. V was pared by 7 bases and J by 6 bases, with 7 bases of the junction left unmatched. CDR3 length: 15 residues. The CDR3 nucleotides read TGCGCCAGCACGGACGGACAGGGGCGTAATTCACCCCTCCACTTT. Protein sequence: CASTDGQGRNSPLHF.

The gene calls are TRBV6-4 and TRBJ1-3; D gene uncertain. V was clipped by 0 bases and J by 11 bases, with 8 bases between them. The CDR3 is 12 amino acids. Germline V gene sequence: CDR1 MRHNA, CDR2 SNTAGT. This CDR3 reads CASSDSTEAIYF. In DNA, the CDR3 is TGTGCCAGCAGTGACTCGACTGAGGCCATATATTTT.

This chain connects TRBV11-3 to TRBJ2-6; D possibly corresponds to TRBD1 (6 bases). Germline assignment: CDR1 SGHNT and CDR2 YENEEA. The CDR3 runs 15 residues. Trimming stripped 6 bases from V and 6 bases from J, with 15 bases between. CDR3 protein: CASSLTGMQANVLTF. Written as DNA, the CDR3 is TGTGCCAGCAGTTTAACAGGGATGCAGGCCAACGTCCTGACTTTC.